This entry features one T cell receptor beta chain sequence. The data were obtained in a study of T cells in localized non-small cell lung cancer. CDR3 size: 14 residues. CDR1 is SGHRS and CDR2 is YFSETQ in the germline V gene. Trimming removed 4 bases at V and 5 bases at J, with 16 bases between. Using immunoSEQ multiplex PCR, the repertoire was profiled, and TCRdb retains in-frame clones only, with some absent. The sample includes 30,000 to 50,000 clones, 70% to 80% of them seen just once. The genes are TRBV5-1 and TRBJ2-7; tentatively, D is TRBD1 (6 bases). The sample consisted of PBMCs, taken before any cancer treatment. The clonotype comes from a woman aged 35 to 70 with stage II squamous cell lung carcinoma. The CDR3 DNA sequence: TGCGCCAGCAGCCACACGACAGGTTTTGACGAGCAGTACTTC. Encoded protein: CASSHTTGFDEQYF.